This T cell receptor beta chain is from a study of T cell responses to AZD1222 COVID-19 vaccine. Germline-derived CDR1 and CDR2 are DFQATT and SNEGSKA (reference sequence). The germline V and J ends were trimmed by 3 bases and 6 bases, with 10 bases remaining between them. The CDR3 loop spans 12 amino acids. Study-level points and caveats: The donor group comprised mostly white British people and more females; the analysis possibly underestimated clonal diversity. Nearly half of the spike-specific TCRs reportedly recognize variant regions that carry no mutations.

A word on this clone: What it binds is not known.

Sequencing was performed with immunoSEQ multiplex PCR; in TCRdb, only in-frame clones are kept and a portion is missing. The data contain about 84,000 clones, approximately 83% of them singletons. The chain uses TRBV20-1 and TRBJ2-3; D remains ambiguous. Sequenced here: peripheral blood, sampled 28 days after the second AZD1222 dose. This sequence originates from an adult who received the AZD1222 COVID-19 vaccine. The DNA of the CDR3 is TGCAGTGCTAGTGGAAACGGGGATACGCAGTATTTT. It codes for CSASGNGDTQYF.